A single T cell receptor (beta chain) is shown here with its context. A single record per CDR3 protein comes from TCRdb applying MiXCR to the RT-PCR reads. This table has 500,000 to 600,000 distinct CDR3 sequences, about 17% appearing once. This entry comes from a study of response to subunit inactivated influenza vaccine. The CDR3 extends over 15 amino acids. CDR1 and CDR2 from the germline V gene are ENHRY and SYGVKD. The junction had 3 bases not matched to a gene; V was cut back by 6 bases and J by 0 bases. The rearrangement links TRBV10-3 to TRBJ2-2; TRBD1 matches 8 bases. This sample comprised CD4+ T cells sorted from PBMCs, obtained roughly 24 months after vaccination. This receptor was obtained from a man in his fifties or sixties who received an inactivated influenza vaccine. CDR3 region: CAISLQGANTGELFF. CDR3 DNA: TGTGCCATCAGCCTACAGGGGGCGAACACCGGGGAGCTGTTTTTT.